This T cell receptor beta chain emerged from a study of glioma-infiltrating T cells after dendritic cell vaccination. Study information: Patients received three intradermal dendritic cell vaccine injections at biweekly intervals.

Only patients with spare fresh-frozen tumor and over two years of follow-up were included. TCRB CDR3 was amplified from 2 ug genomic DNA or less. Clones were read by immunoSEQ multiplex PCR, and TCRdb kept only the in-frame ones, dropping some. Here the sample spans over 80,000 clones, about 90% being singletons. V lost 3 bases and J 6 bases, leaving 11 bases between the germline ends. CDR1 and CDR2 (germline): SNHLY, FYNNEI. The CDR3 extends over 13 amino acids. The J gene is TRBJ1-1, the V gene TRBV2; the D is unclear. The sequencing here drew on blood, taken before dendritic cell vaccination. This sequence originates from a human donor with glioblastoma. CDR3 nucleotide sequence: TGTGCCAGCAGTGACCGGGAGGGTGCTGAAGCTTTCTTT. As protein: CASSDREGAEAFF.